This TCR beta chain was sequenced during a study of CD8+CD57+ T cells in acquired aplastic anemia. The patients chosen for sequencing had shown expansion of CD8+CD57+ cells (detected by flow cytometry). This clonotype was recorded many times. TCR beta VDJ combinations and CDR3 sequences were profiled from genomic DNA. Each CDR3 protein is one row after TCRdb ran MiXCR on the reads. Found here are about 170,000 distinct CDR3 sequences, around half of them singletons; the top ten hold 0.85% to 1.3%. CDR1 is SGHTA and CDR2 is FQGNSA in the germline V gene. This CDR3 region has 14 residues. Trimming shortened V by 4 bases and J by 2 bases, and 12 bases separated the two germline ends.

The sequence was obtained from a human donor with aplastic anemia. Sequencing was carried out using sorted CD4+, CD8+, or CD8+CD57+ T cells (not recorded which) from PBMCs. The chain couples TRBV7-2 to TRBJ2-7; no reliable D call. In nucleotides, the CDR3 is TGTGCCAGCAGCTCTACCGACGGACCCTACGAGCAGTACTTC. As protein: CASSSTDGPYEQYF.